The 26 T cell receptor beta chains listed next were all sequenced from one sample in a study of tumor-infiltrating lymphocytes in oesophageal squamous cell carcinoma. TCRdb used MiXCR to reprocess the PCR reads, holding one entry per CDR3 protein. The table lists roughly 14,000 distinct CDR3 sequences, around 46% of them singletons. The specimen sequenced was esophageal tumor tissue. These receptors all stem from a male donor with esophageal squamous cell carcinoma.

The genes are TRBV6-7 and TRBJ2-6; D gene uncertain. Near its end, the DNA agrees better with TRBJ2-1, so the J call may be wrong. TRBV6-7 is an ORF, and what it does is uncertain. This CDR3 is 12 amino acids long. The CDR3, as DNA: TGTGCCAGCAGTTACAACGAGCCTGAGCAGTTCTTC. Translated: CASSYNEPEQFF.

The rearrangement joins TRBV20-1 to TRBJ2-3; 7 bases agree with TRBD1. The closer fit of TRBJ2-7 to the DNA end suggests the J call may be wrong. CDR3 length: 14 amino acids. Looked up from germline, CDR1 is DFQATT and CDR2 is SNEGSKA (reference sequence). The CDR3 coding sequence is TGCAGTGCTAGAGCCGGGACAGTGGATTGGGAGCAGTACTTC. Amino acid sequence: CSARAGTVDWEQYF.

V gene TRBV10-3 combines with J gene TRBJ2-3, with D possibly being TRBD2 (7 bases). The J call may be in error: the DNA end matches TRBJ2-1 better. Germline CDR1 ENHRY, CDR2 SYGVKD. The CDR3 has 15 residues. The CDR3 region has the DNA TGTGCCATCAGTCCCCCCCGGGGGGCTACCCAAGAGCAGTTCTTC. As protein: CAISPPRGATQEQFF.

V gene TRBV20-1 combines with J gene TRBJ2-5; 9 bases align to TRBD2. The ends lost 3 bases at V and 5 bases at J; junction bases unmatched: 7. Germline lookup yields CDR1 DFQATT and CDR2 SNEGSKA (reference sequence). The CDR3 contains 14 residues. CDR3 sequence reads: CSASRLAGFETQYF. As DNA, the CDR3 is TGCAGTGCTAGTAGGCTAGCGGGATTTGAGACCCAGTACTTC.

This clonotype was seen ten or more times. The CDR3 is CASSMQGSYEQYF. The CDR3, as DNA: TGTGCCAGTAGTATGCAGGGCTCCTACGAGCAGTACTTC. The gene calls are TRBV19 and TRBJ2-7, with a possible D match to TRBD1 (5 bases). Germline V gene sequence: CDR1 LNHDA, CDR2 SQIVND (reference sequence). The CDR3 is made up of 13 amino acids. V was shortened by 3 bases and J by 0 bases, with 6 bases between the two germline ends.

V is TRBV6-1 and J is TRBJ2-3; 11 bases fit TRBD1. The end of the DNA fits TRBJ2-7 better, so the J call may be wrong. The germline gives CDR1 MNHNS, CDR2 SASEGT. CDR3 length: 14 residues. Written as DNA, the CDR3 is TGTGCCAGCAGTGATTGGACAGGGGGCAACGAGCAGTACTTC. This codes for CASSDWTGGNEQYF.

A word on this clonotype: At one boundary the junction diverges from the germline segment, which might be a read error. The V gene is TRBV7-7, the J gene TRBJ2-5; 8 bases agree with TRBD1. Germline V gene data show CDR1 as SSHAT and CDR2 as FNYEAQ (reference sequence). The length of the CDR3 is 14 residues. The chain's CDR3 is CASSPTGALETQYF. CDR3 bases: TGTGCTAGCAGCCCGACAGGGGCCCTCGAGACCCAGTACTTC.

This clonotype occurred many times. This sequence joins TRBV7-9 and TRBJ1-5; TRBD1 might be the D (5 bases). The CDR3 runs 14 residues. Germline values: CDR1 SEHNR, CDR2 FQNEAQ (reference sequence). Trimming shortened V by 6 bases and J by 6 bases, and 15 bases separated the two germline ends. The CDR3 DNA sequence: TGTGCCAGCAGTCGGGGGGGTGTGGGTCAGCCCCAGCATTTT. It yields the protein CASSRGGVGQPQHF. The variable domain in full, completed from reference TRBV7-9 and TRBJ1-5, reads DTGVSQNPRHKITKRGQNVTFRCDPISEHNRLYWYRQTLGQGPEFLTYFQNEAQLEKSRLLSDRFSAERPKGSFSTLEIQRTEQGDSAMYLCASSRGGVGQPQHFGDGTRLSIL.

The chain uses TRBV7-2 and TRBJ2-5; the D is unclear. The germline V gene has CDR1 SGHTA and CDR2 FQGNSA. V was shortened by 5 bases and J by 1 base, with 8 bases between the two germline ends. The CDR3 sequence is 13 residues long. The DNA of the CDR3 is TGTGCCAGCAGCGCTTTGACCCAAGAGACCCAGTACTTC. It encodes CASSALTQETQYF.

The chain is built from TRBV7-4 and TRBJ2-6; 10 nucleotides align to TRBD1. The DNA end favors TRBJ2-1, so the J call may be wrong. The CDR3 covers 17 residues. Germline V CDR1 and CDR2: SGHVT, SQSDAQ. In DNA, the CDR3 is TGTGCCAGCAGCTTAATGTCGGGACAGGGGCCAGCCTACGAGCAGTTCTTC. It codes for CASSLMSGQGPAYEQFF.

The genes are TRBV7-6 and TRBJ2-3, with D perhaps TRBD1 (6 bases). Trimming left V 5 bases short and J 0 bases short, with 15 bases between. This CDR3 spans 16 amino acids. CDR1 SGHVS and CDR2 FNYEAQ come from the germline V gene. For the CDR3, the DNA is TGTGCCAGCAGCCACCTTGGGGACACTAGCACAGATACGCAGTATTTT. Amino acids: CASSHLGDTSTDTQYF. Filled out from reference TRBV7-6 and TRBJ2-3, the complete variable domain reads GAGVSQSPRYKVTKRGQDVALRCDPISGHVSLYWYRQALGQGPEFLTYFNYEAQQDKSGLPNDRFSAERPEGSISTLTIQRTEQRDSAMYRCASSHLGDTSTDTQYFGPGTRLTVL.

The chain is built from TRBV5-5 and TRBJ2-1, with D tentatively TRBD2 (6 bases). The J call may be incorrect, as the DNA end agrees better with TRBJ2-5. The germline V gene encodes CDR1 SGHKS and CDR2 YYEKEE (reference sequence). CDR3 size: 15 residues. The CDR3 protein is CASSSTGLLQETQYF. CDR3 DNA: TGTGCCAGCAGCTCCACGGGACTCCTACAAGAGACCCAGTACTTC.

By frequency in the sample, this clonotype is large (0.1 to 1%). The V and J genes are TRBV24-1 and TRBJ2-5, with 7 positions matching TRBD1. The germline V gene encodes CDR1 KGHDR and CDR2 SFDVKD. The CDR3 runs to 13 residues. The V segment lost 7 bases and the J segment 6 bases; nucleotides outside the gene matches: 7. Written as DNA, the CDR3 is TGTGCCACCAGCCGGACAGGTCAGAAGACCCAGTACTTC. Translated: CATSRTGQKTQYF.

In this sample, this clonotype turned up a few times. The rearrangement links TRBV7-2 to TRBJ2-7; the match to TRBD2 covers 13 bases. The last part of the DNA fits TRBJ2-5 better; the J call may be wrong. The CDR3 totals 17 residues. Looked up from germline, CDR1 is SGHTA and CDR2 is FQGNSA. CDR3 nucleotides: TGTGCCAGCAGCCTTGGGACTAGCGGGACCTTACAAGAGACCCAGTACTTC. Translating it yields CASSLGTSGTLQETQYF.

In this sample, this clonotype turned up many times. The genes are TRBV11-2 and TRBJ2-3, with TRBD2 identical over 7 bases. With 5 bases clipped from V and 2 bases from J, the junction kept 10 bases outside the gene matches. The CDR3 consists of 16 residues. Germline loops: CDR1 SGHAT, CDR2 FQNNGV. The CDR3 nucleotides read TGTGCCAGCAGCCTTGCCTCAGCGGGGTCCACAGATACGCAGTATTTT. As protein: CASSLASAGSTDTQYF.

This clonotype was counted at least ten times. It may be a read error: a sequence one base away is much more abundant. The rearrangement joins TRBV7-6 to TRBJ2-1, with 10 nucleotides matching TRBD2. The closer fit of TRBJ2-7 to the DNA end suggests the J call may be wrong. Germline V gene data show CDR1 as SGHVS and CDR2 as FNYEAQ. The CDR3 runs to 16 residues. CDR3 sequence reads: CASSLGTSGSYNEQYF. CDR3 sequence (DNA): TGTGCCAGCAGCTTAGGGACTAGCGGCTCCTACAATGAGCAGTACTTC.

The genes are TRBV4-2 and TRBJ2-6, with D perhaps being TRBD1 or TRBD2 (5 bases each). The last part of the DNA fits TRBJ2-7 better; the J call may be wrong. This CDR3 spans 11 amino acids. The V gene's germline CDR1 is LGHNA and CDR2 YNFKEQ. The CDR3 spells CASSVGTEQYF. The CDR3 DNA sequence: TGTGCCAGCAGTGTCGGGACGGAGCAGTACTTC.

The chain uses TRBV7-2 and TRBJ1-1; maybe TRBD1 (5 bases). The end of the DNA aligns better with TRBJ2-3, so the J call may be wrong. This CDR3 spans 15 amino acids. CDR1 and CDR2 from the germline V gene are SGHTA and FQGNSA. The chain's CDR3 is CASSLRQTITDTQYF. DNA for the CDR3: TGTGCCAGCAGCTTACGACAGACGATCACAGATACGCAGTATTTT.

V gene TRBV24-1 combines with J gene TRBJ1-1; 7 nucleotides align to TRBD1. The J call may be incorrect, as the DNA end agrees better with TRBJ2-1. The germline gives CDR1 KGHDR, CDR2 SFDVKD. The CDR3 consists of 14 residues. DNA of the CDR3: TGTGCCACCAGTGACCCAAGACAGGGCTATGAGCAGTTCTTC. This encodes CATSDPRQGYEQFF.

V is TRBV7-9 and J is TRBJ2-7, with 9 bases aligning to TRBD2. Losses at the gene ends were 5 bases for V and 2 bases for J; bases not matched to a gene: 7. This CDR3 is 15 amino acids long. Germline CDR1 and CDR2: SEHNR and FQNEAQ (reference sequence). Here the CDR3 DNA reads TGTGCCAGCAGCCCCCCGGGACTAGCCGCCTACGAGCAGTACTTC. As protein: CASSPPGLAAYEQYF.

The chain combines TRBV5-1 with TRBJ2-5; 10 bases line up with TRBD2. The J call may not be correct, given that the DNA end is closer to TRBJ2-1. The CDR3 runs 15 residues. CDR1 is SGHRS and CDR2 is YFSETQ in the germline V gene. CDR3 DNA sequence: TGCGCCAGCAGCACCCTAGCGGGAGCTATCGATGAGCAGTTCTTC. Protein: CASSTLAGAIDEQFF.

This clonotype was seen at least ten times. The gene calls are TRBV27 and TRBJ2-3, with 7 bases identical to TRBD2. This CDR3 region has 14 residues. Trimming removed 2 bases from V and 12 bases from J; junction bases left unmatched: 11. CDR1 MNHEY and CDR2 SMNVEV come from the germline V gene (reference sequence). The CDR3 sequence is CASSLGGGRTKQYF. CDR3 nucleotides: TGTGCCAGCAGTTTAGGGGGGGGGAGGACCAAACAGTATTTT.

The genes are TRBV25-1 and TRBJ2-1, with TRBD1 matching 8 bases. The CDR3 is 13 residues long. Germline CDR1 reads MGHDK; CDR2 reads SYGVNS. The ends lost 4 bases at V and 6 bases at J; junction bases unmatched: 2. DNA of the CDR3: TGTGCCAGCAGTGTGGACAGGGCCAATGAGCAGTTCTTC. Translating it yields CASSVDRANEQFF.

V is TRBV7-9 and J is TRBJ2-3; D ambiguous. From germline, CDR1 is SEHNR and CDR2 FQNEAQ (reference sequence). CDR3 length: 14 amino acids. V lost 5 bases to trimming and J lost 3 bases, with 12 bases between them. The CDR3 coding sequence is TGTGCCAGCAGCCATAGCCTAACGACAGATACGCAGTATTTT. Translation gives CASSHSLTTDTQYF.

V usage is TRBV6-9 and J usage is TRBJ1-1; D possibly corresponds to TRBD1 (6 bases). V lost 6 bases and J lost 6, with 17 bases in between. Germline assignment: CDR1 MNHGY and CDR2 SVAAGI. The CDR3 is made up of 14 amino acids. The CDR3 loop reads CASRNREIGAEAFF. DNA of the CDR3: TGTGCCAGCAGAAACAGGGAAATCGGAGCTGAAGCTTTCTTT.

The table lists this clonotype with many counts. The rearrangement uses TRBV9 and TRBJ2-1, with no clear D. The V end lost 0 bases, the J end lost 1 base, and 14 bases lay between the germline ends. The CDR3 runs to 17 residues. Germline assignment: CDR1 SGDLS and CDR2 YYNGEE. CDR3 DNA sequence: TGTGCCAGCAGCGTAGACGTACCGCAATATTCCTACAATGAGCAGTTCTTC. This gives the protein CASSVDVPQYSYNEQFF.